This T cell receptor (beta chain) was profiled in a study of shared clonotypes between healthy human individuals. Germline V CDR1 and CDR2: LNHNV, YYDKDF (reference sequence). There are 13 residues in the CDR3. V shed 3 bases and J shed 5 bases, with 8 bases lying between them. Clones were read by immunoSEQ multiplex PCR, and TCRdb kept only the in-frame ones, dropping some. The sample has 2 million to 2.5 million clones, 85% to 95% seen once. This TCR came from a man aged 18 to 29 in good health. Some clones in this sample may be carry-over from other donors' samples. The rearrangement joins TRBV15 to TRBJ2-1; D is uncertain. The sequencing input was naive CD4+ T cells from PBMCs. Described subset: CD45RA+ positively selected. The CDR3 region is CATSRNSNNEQFF. The CDR3 region has the DNA TGTGCCACCAGCAGGAATAGCAACAATGAGCAGTTCTTC.